Below, 25 T cell receptor beta chains from the same sample are listed, as sequenced in a study of shared clonotypes between healthy human individuals (dated by TCRdb to the early 2020s). To prepare the library, the immunoSEQ multiplex PCR assay was applied. As stored in TCRdb, this immuneACCESS dataset retains in-frame rearrangements with V and J assigned. A fraction of the clones does not appear; measured against another copy, unresolved V genes explain less than half of the discrepancy, and the remainder lacks a known reason. For this sample the table gives 2 million to 2.5 million clones, of which nearly 97% were detected only once. The biggest ten clones account for more than 0.1% of the sample. The sequenced material came from naive CD4+ T cells sorted from blood. Read against the paper, the sample's cell subset or site label means: CD45RA+ positively selected. The receptors here all came from a man in his late teens or twenties in good health.

Regarding this clone: Other DNA sequences in this sample translate to the same CDR3. The chain combines TRBV20-1 with TRBJ2-1; D remains ambiguous. V was pared by 3 bases and J by 4 bases, with 1 base between. The CDR3 totals 10 residues. Germline V gene data show CDR1 as DFQATT and CDR2 as SNEGSKA (reference sequence). The CDR3 sequence is CSASYNEQFF. For the CDR3, the DNA is TGCAGTGCTAGTTACAATGAGCAGTTCTTC.

This chain connects TRBV19 to TRBJ2-1; a weak D match, TRBD2 (5 bases). The V and J ends lost 3 bases and 10 bases respectively, with 13 bases between them. The CDR3 is made up of 13 amino acids. In germline, CDR1 is LNHDA, CDR2 SQIVND (reference sequence). In DNA form, the CDR3 reads TGTGCCAGTAGTATGCGGCTAGCTCGCGAGCAGTTCTTC. It translates to CASSMRLAREQFF.

The rearrangement joins TRBV30 to TRBJ2-3, with D possibly being TRBD1 (6 bases). Germline V gene data show CDR1 as GTSNPN and CDR2 as SVGIG (reference sequence). The V end was cut by 2 bases, the J end by 1 base, with 13 bases between. This CDR3 region has 15 residues. The CDR3 here is CAWSPGQPGTDTQYF. For the CDR3, the DNA is TGTGCCTGGAGTCCAGGACAGCCTGGCACAGATACGCAGTATTTT. The full variable domain, its missing parts supplied by reference TRBV30 and TRBJ2-3, is SQTIHQWPATLVQPVGSPLSLECTVEGTSNPNLYWYRQAAGRGLQLLFYSVGIGQISSEVPQNLSASRPQDRQFILSSKKLLLSDSGFYLCAWSPGQPGTDTQYFGPGTRLTVL.

The chain couples TRBV2 to TRBJ1-1; D perhaps matches TRBD1 (6 bases). The CDR3 is 14 residues long. The V end was cut by 4 bases, the J end by 1 base, with 10 bases between. CDR1 is SNHLY and CDR2 is FYNNEI in the germline V gene. The CDR3 DNA is TGTGCCAGCAGTGTCGGACAGAAGAACACTGAAGCTTTCTTT. Translation gives CASSVGQKNTEAFF.

The rearrangement joins TRBV4-1 to TRBJ1-6, with a weak D call TRBD1 (6 bases). V lost 2 bases and J 7 bases, leaving 18 bases between the germline ends. Germline values: CDR1 MGHRA, CDR2 YSYEKL. This CDR3 is 17 amino acids long. The DNA of the CDR3 is TGCGCCAGCAGCCAACAAACAGGGCTCAACTCAAATTCACCCCTCCACTTT. This sequence encodes CASSQQTGLNSNSPLHF.

In this sample, this clone turned up once. The rearrangement uses TRBV10-1 and TRBJ2-3; 12 nucleotides line up with TRBD2. This CDR3 comprises 15 residues. V lost 9 bases, J lost 4 bases, and 8 bases stayed unmatched. CDR1 is WNHNN, CDR2 SYGVQD, per germline (reference sequence). As DNA, the CDR3 is TGCGCCAGTTACCCTAGCGGGAGGGCGGCAGATACGCAGTATTTT. It encodes CASYPSGRAADTQYF.

This chain uses TRBV12-5 with TRBJ2-7, with TRBD1 matching 8 bases. The CDR3 has 13 amino acids. The germline CDR1 and CDR2 sequences are LGHNT and FRNRAP. Trimming took 7 bases from V and 3 from J; bases not matched to a gene: 5. The CDR3 DNA reads TGTGCTAGTGCCCGGACAGGGATCTACGAGCAGTACTTC. This codes for CASARTGIYEQYF.

The chain carries TRBV6-6 and TRBJ1-5; no clear D gene. Germline loops: CDR1 MNHNY, CDR2 SVGAGI (reference sequence). The CDR3 loop spans 15 amino acids. Trimming took off 6 bases at V and 0 bases at J, with 12 bases between the two ends. DNA for the CDR3: TGTGCCAGCAGCCCCCAACCCGATAGCAATCAGCCCCAGCATTTT. Its translation is CASSPQPDSNQPQHF.

The chain uses TRBV30 and TRBJ1-1; TRBD1 matches 7 bases. Germline V gene lookup returns CDR1 GTSNPN and CDR2 SVGIG (reference sequence). V shed 0 bases, J shed 5 bases, and the junction held 3 bases outside the gene matches. The CDR3 sequence is 13 residues long. The CDR3 is CAWSVGTATEAFF. For the CDR3, the DNA is TGTGCCTGGAGTGTAGGGACAGCTACTGAAGCTTTCTTT.

The chain carries TRBV7-2 and TRBJ1-1; no clear D gene. This CDR3 is built from 13 residues. Per germline, CDR1 SGHTA and CDR2 FQGNSA. With 1 base removed from V and 4 bases from J, the gap between germline ends came to 7 bases. The CDR3 DNA follows: TGTGCCAGCAGCTTAGAGCGGGGCACTGAAGCTTTCTTT. It yields the protein CASSLERGTEAFF.

This chain uses TRBV5-1 with TRBJ2-3; D possibly corresponds to TRBD1 (6 bases). There are 16 residues in the CDR3. In germline, CDR1 is SGHRS, CDR2 YFSETQ. V gave up 7 bases and J gave up 3 bases, with 21 bases separating them. CDR3 sequence: CASGPSRGRGTDTQYF. The DNA for the CDR3 is TGCGCCAGCGGGCCCTCGAGAGGTAGGGGGACAGATACGCAGTATTTT.

V usage is TRBV19 and J usage is TRBJ2-7, with D possibly matching TRBD1 (5 bases). This CDR3 has 14 amino acids. Germline values: CDR1 LNHDA, CDR2 SQIVND (reference sequence). V shed 2 bases and J shed 3 bases, with 11 bases lying between them. CDR3 bases: TGTGCCAGTAGTATAAGGGGCGCCAGCTACGAGCAGTACTTC. Protein sequence: CASSIRGASYEQYF. Filled out from reference TRBV19 and TRBJ2-7, the complete variable domain reads DGGITQSPKYLFRKEGQNVTLSCEQNLNHDAMYWYRQDPGQGLRLIYYSQIVNDFQKGDIAEGYSVSREKKESFPLTVTSAQKNPTAFYLCASSIRGASYEQYFGPGTRLTVT.

The V and J genes are TRBV28 and TRBJ2-5; D may correspond to TRBD1 or TRBD2 (5 bases each). V was shortened by 2 bases and J by 2 bases, with 18 bases between the two germline ends. Germline CDR1 reads MDHEN; CDR2 reads SYDVKM. The CDR3 sequence is 17 residues long. The CDR3: CASSLGGGIRYQETQYF. CDR3 in DNA: TGTGCCAGCAGTTTAGGGGGTGGGATTCGATATCAAGAGACCCAGTACTTC.

The chain couples TRBV28 to TRBJ2-5, with unresolved D. From germline, CDR1 is MDHEN and CDR2 SYDVKM. The CDR3 totals 14 residues. Trimming removed 3 bases from V and 3 bases from J, with 11 bases in between. DNA of the CDR3: TGTGCCAGCAGTTTGCACAAACGGGAAGAGACCCAGTACTTC. Translation gives CASSLHKREETQYF.

V is TRBV7-8 and J is TRBJ2-2; TRBD1 or TRBD2 may be the D gene (6 bases each). V was shortened by 0 bases and J by 6 bases, with 14 bases between the two germline ends. Germline-derived CDR1 and CDR2 are SGHVS and FQNEAQ. The CDR3 contains 16 residues. CDR3 region: CASSLAPERGAGELFF. DNA for the CDR3: TGTGCCAGCAGCTTAGCGCCGGAAAGGGGGGCCGGGGAGCTGTTTTTT.

The CDR3 DNA reads TGTGCCTGGAGTGTACAGCGGGGGACAGGGGACCCACTTGATGTGGATTCACCCCTCCACTTT. It yields the protein CAWSVQRGTGDPLDVDSPLHF. The rearrangement links TRBV30 to TRBJ1-6; 10 bases agree with TRBD1. The length of the CDR3 is 21 residues. Looked up from germline, CDR1 is GTSNPN and CDR2 is SVGIG (reference sequence). The J segment lost 8 bases and the V segment lost 0 bases, leaving 22 bases of the junction unmatched. The variable domain in full, with the rest retrieved from reference TRBV30 and TRBJ1-6, is SQTIHQWPATLVQPVGSPLSLECTVEGTSNPNLYWYRQAAGRGLQLLFYSVGIGQISSEVPQNLSASRPQDRQFILSSKKLLLSDSGFYLCAWSVQRGTGDPLDVDSPLHFGNGTRLTVT.

The chain combines TRBV5-5 with TRBJ1-2; D unclear. This CDR3 is built from 13 residues. Germline V gene lookup returns CDR1 SGHKS and CDR2 YYEKEE (reference sequence). With 2 bases removed from V and 1 base from J, the gap between germline ends came to 6 bases. The chain's CDR3 is CASSFGRNYGYTF. The CDR3, as DNA: TGTGCCAGCAGCTTCGGCCGTAACTATGGCTACACCTTC.

In the case of this clone: Different DNA sequences within this sample yield the same CDR3. The chain joins TRBV19 to TRBJ1-1; D may be TRBD1 (5 bases). V gave up 5 bases and J gave up 4 bases, with 11 bases separating them. This CDR3 comprises 13 residues. Germline V gene data show CDR1 as LNHDA and CDR2 as SQIVND (reference sequence). This CDR3 reads CASSRGLFTEAFF. CDR3 DNA sequence: TGTGCCAGTAGTCGGGGCCTATTCACTGAAGCTTTCTTT.

In this sample, this clone turned up a few times. V gene TRBV28 combines with J gene TRBJ2-3; D is possibly TRBD1 (7 bases). V shed 4 bases and J shed 5 bases, with 19 bases lying between them. Germline V CDR1 and CDR2: MDHEN, SYDVKM. The CDR3 covers 16 residues. The CDR3 protein is CASSWGVQGGLDTQYF. The CDR3 nucleotides are TGTGCCAGCAGTTGGGGTGTCCAGGGGGGCTTAGATACGCAGTATTTT.

This clone was picked up one time. Additional DNA sequences in this sample encode the identical CDR3. The chain couples TRBV6-1 to TRBJ2-7; D perhaps matches TRBD2 (5 bases). Between the trimmed V and J ends, which lost 3 bases and 0 bases, there was a span of 9 bases. CDR1 MNHNS and CDR2 SASEGT come from the germline V gene. This CDR3 has 14 residues. The CDR3 DNA is TGTGCCAGCAGTGAGGCCGGAGGCTCCTACGAGCAGTACTTC. Translation: CASSEAGGSYEQYF.

The rearrangement uses TRBV7-9 and TRBJ1-5, with 8 bases aligning to TRBD1. J was trimmed by 2 bases and V by 4 bases; bases with no gene match: 7. The CDR3 is made up of 16 amino acids. From germline, CDR1 is SEHNR and CDR2 FQNEAQ (reference sequence). The chain's CDR3 is CASSSTQTGGNQPQHF. The CDR3 coding sequence is TGTGCCAGCAGCTCCACACAGACAGGGGGCAATCAGCCCCAGCATTTT.

This chain connects TRBV6-5 to TRBJ2-5, with 7 bases fitting TRBD2. The CDR3 has 14 amino acids. CDR1 is MNHEY, CDR2 SVGAGI, per germline. V was clipped by 7 bases and J by 2 bases; unmatched bases: 7. The CDR3 DNA follows: TGTGCCAGCAACCGGGGGAGGGGACAAGAGACCCAGTACTTC. This codes for CASNRGRGQETQYF.

This chain links TRBV21-1 with TRBJ2-7. TRBV21-1 is termed a pseudogene. The CDR3 runs 16 residues. The CDR3 DNA reads as TGTGCCAGCAGCAAGGGGAGTCAGGGTAAGTCTGGCGAGCAGTACTTC. Its translation is CASSKGSQGKSGEQYF.

In the case of this clone: Other DNA sequences within the sample encode an identical CDR3. The chain couples TRBV5-1 to TRBJ1-3; D remains ambiguous. Trimming took off 0 bases at V and 2 bases at J, with 6 bases between the two ends. Germline CDR1 SGHRS, CDR2 YFSETQ. The CDR3 loop spans 14 amino acids. The CDR3 nucleotides are TGCGCCAGCAGCTTGGGCACAGCTGGAAACACCATATATTTT. The encoded protein is CASSLGTAGNTIYF. Looking up the rest from reference TRBV5-1 and TRBJ1-3 gives the full variable domain: KAGVTQTPRYLIKTRGQQVTLSCSPISGHRSVSWYQQTPGQGLQFLFEYFSETQRNKGNFPGRFSGRQFSNSRSEMNVSTLELGDSALYLCASSLGTAGNTIYFGEGSWLTVV.

This rearrangement joins TRBV19 to TRBJ1-2; 8 positions agree with TRBD1. Germline CDR1 is LNHDA and CDR2 is SQIVND (reference sequence). The CDR3 is 13 amino acids. Germline trimming cut 6 bases from V and 6 bases from J; bases unmatched to any gene: 6. CDR3 residues: CASRGQASHGYTF. The CDR3 nucleotides read TGTGCCAGTAGGGGACAGGCCTCTCATGGCTACACCTTC.